Below, 25 T cell receptor beta chains from the same sample are listed, as sequenced in a study of T cell responses to AZD1222 COVID-19 vaccine. Clones were sequenced by immunoSEQ multiplex PCR, and TCRdb holds only the in-frame ones, with some missing. Of some 130,000 clones listed, 85% to 95% are singletons. Sequencing used peripheral blood, obtained on day 0 of AZD1222 vaccination. The receptors derive from an adult in good health.

This chain joins TRBV7-6 and TRBJ2-2; a possible D gene is TRBD1 (5 bases). V dropped 1 base and J dropped 4 bases, with 10 bases sitting between them. The CDR3 contains 15 residues. Germline V gives CDR1 SGHVS, CDR2 FNYEAQ. In DNA form, the CDR3 reads TGTGCCAGCAGCTTAGTCAGGGCACCCACCGGGGAGCTGTTTTTT. Its protein is CASSLVRAPTGELFF. Using reference TRBV7-6 and TRBJ2-2 for the parts outside the CDR3, the full variable domain is GAGVSQSPRYKVTKRGQDVALRCDPISGHVSLYWYRQALGQGPEFLTYFNYEAQQDKSGLPNDRFSAERPEGSISTLTIQRTEQRDSAMYRCASSLVRAPTGELFFGEGSRLTVL.

This clone was detected only once. The rearrangement links TRBV3-1 (or the pseudogene TRBV3-2) to TRBJ2-1, with 13 bases aligning to TRBD2. This CDR3 region has 17 residues. The V and J ends lost 4 bases and 10 bases, in that order; junction bases with no gene match: 13. Germline lookup yields CDR1 LGHDT and CDR2 YNNKEL (reference sequence). The CDR3 protein is CASSRSGTSGASGEQFF. In DNA form, the CDR3 reads TGTGCCAGCAGCCGCTCAGGGACTAGCGGGGCCTCGGGCGAGCAGTTCTTC.

The chain employs TRBV6-1 and TRBJ1-4; 7 bases align to TRBD1. In germline, CDR1 is MNHNS, CDR2 SASEGT. The V and J ends lost 4 bases and 0 bases, in that order; junction bases with no gene match: 5. This CDR3 has 16 amino acids. DNA of the CDR3: TGTGCCAGCAGTGGACAGGGAGGTGCAACTAATGAAAAACTGTTTTTT. Amino acid sequence: CASSGQGGATNEKLFF.

The chain has TRBV19 and TRBJ1-2; D uncertain. Germline lookup yields CDR1 LNHDA and CDR2 SQIVND (reference sequence). V gave up 6 bases and J gave up 3 bases, with 20 bases separating them. This CDR3 is 16 amino acids long. The CDR3 nucleotides are TGTGCCAGTAGAGCCCGGAAAGACACAAATTACTATGGCTACACCTTC. Translating it yields CASRARKDTNYYGYTF.

This clone appeared a single time. V and J are TRBV7-2 and TRBJ1-2; no clear D gene. Germline V lookup: CDR1 SGHTA, CDR2 FQGNSA. Trimming pared 3 bases from V and 2 bases from J, leaving 16 bases between. The CDR3 has 16 residues. The chain's CDR3 is CASSLANRVLNYGYTF. CDR3 in DNA: TGTGCCAGCAGCTTGGCCAACCGGGTCCTGAACTATGGCTACACCTTC.

The chain recombines TRBV19 with TRBJ1-1, with D unclear. The V gene lost 0 bases and the J gene lost 5 bases, with 10 bases spanning the gap. CDR1 and CDR2 from the germline V gene are LNHDA and SQIVND (reference sequence). The CDR3 has 14 residues. The CDR3 DNA reads as TGTGCCAGTAGTATAGAGCGGAGTCGTACTGAAGCTTTCTTT. The encoded protein is CASSIERSRTEAFF.

J is TRBJ1-5 and V is TRBV5-6, with D perhaps TRBD1 (5 bases). Germline-derived CDR1 and CDR2 are SGHDT and YYEEEE. With 4 bases removed from V and 6 bases from J, the gap between germline ends came to 11 bases. The CDR3 is made up of 13 amino acids. Here the CDR3 reads CASSPGAGQPQHF. Written as DNA, the CDR3 is TGTGCCAGCAGCCCCGGGGCTGGTCAGCCCCAGCATTTT.

The chain has TRBV28 and TRBJ2-7, with TRBD1 as a possible D gene (5 bases). The CDR3 spans 12 residues. V shed 7 bases and J shed 2 bases, with 9 bases lying between them. Per the germline V gene, CDR1 is MDHEN and CDR2 is SYDVKM. The CDR3 DNA follows: TGTGCCAGCAATGGGGCACCCTACGAGCAGTACTTC. Amino acid sequence: CASNGAPYEQYF.

J is TRBJ1-5 and V is TRBV28; a weak D match, TRBD1 (5 bases). Trimming pared 6 bases from V and 7 bases from J, leaving 16 bases between. CDR3 length equals 14 residues. Germline V CDR1 and CDR2: MDHEN, SYDVKM. The CDR3 DNA sequence: TGTGCCAGCAGCGCAACCCAGGGACTACAGCCCCAGCATTTT. As protein: CASSATQGLQPQHF.

The CDR3 here is CASSFASTDTQYF. CDR3 coding DNA: TGTGCCAGCAGCTTTGCTAGCACAGATACGCAGTATTTT. V usage is TRBV5-5 and J usage is TRBJ2-3, with D unresolved. The CDR3 covers 13 residues. Between the trimmed V and J ends, which lost 2 bases and 0 bases, there was a span of 4 bases. CDR1 is SGHKS, CDR2 YYEKEE, per germline (reference sequence).

V is TRBV7-8 and J is TRBJ2-3; 10 bases line up with TRBD2. Germline V lookup: CDR1 SGHVS, CDR2 FQNEAQ. The V segment lost 5 bases and the J segment 2 bases; nucleotides outside the gene matches: 25. The CDR3 is 22 amino acids. The CDR3 DNA is TGTGCCAGCAGCCGAAAACGTACTAATGTCTTTGGAGCGGGGGGGATCACAGATACGCAGTATTTT. Amino acids: CASSRKRTNVFGAGGITDTQYF.

The chain recombines TRBV6-5 with TRBJ1-2; 10 bases agree with TRBD1. V gave up 4 bases and J gave up 4 bases; unmatched junction bases: 9. The CDR3 length is 16 residues. Germline V gene lookup returns CDR1 MNHEY and CDR2 SVGAGI. In DNA, the CDR3 is TGTGCCAGCAGTTCAACCCTAGGACAGGGGGTCTATGGCTACACCTTC. Translating it yields CASSSTLGQGVYGYTF.

On this clone itself: Other DNA sequences within the sample encode an identical CDR3. The chain uses TRBV5-4 and TRBJ1-1; D possibly corresponds to TRBD1 (6 bases). The V end was cut by 2 bases, the J end by 5 bases, with 10 bases between. This CDR3 is built from 13 residues. Germline lookup yields CDR1 SGHNT and CDR2 YYREEE (reference sequence). CDR3 nucleotides: TGTGCCAGCAGCTTAGGGGGAGGAACTGAAGCTTTCTTT. It specifies CASSLGGGTEAFF.

The V gene is TRBV5-6, the J gene TRBJ1-3; D ambiguous. Germline V gene data show CDR1 as SGHDT and CDR2 as YYEEEE. Trimming cost V 4 bases and J 8 bases, with 19 bases left between them. CDR3 length: 15 amino acids. CDR3 protein: CASSGKWVIIDTIYF. The CDR3 DNA reads TGTGCCAGCAGCGGAAAGTGGGTAATCATTGACACCATATATTTT.

The rearrangement uses TRBV28 and TRBJ1-3; D is possibly TRBD1 (6 bases). The CDR3 runs to 16 residues. V lost 6 bases to trimming and J lost 0 bases, with 15 bases between them. Per the germline V gene, CDR1 is MDHEN and CDR2 is SYDVKM. The CDR3 protein is CASRVDGQSSGNTIYF. The CDR3 nucleotides are TGTGCCAGCAGGGTCGACGGACAGTCCTCTGGAAACACCATATATTTT.

The V and J genes are TRBV11-3 and TRBJ1-1, with 7 bases matching TRBD1. Looked up from germline, CDR1 is SGHNT and CDR2 is YENEEA. The CDR3 loop spans 13 amino acids. With V trimmed by 5 bases and J by 11 bases, 11 bases remained unmatched. Here the CDR3 reads CASSRDRAKRAFF. The CDR3 nucleotides are TGTGCCAGCAGCCGCGACAGGGCCAAAAGGGCTTTCTTT.

This clone was observed a single time. V usage is TRBV19 and J usage is TRBJ2-7; D gene ambiguous. Trimming took off 1 base at V and 5 bases at J, with 15 bases between the two ends. This CDR3 region has 15 residues. Germline V lookup: CDR1 LNHDA, CDR2 SQIVND (reference sequence). CDR3 DNA: TGTGCCAGTAGTATAGGTGGAGCTTCTGGGGACGAGCAGTACTTC. Its protein product is CASSIGGASGDEQYF.

V is TRBV6-5 and J is TRBJ1-5; D is ambiguous. The CDR3 is 14 residues long. The ends were cut back, 3 bases at V and 7 bases at J, with 13 bases in the middle. CDR1 MNHEY and CDR2 SVGAGI come from the germline V gene. DNA of the CDR3: TGTGCCAGCAGTTATGAGAGGGTGGGGCAGCCCCAGCATTTT. This encodes CASSYERVGQPQHF.

The chain employs TRBV28 and TRBJ1-2; 8 bases line up with TRBD1. Germline CDR1 and CDR2: MDHEN and SYDVKM. V lost 3 bases, J lost 1 base, and 10 bases stayed unmatched. The length of the CDR3 is 17 residues. Here the CDR3 reads CASSFVGPGQGNYGYTF. CDR3 sequence (DNA): TGTGCCAGCAGTTTCGTGGGACCCGGACAGGGTAACTATGGCTACACCTTC.

V usage is TRBV6-5 and J usage is TRBJ1-5, with 8 nucleotides matching TRBD1. Germline assignment: CDR1 MNHEY and CDR2 SVGAGI. This CDR3 region has 14 residues. Germline trimming cut 6 bases from V and 6 bases from J; bases unmatched to any gene: 7. This chain's CDR3 is CASRPTGVGQPQHF. CDR3 bases: TGTGCCAGCAGGCCGACAGGGGTAGGTCAGCCCCAGCATTTT.

Note on this clone: Other DNA sequences in the same sample also yield this CDR3. The rearrangement links TRBV6-6 to TRBJ2-1; no reliable D call. This CDR3 region has 14 residues. Germline assignment: CDR1 MNHNY and CDR2 SVGAGI (reference sequence). Trimming cost V 0 bases and J 3 bases, with 6 bases left between them. The CDR3 sequence is CASSYSQVYNEQFF. The CDR3 region has the DNA TGTGCCAGCAGTTACTCGCAGGTCTACAATGAGCAGTTCTTC.

The J gene is TRBJ2-5, the V gene TRBV28; tentative D call: TRBD2 (6 bases). Per germline, CDR1 MDHEN and CDR2 SYDVKM. V shed 6 bases and J shed 14 bases, with 16 bases lying between them. This CDR3 spans 11 amino acids. The CDR3 loop is CASRLRGSFYF. The CDR3 DNA follows: TGTGCCAGCAGGTTACGGGGGTCCTTCTACTTC.

This clone was detected once. This chain connects TRBV9 to TRBJ2-6; D not certain. Germline CDR1 reads SGDLS; CDR2 reads YYNGEE. Trimming pared 0 bases from V and 0 bases from J, leaving 4 bases between. The CDR3 contains 15 residues. DNA of the CDR3: TGTGCCAGCAGCGTAGAACCCTCTGGGGCCAACGTCCTGACTTTC. This encodes CASSVEPSGANVLTF.

The chain recombines TRBV5-1 with TRBJ1-1; D unclear. The germline gives CDR1 SGHRS, CDR2 YFSETQ. The CDR3 consists of 15 residues. Trimming shortened V by 0 bases and J by 3 bases, and 12 bases separated the two germline ends. In DNA form, the CDR3 reads TGCGCCAGCAGCTTGGAAGTCAGCGTAGACACTGAAGCTTTCTTT. Translating gives CASSLEVSVDTEAFF.

The chain recombines TRBV18 with TRBJ2-7, with D possibly matching TRBD2 (5 bases). This CDR3 is 15 amino acids long. From germline, CDR1 is KGHSH and CDR2 LQKENI. With 3 bases removed from V and 1 base from J, the gap between germline ends came to 13 bases. CDR3: CASSPLEETSYEQYF. The DNA of the CDR3 is TGTGCCAGCTCACCGTTGGAGGAAACGTCCTACGAGCAGTACTTC.